This TCR beta chain emerged from a study of CD8+ T cells in alopecia areata. About the study: It was 6 to 18 months of tofacitinib, and then there were 6 months off drug. Study results and caveats: Tofacitinib significantly brought down scalp clonality and expanded CD8+ clones among top 100. Tofacitinib did not eliminate many expanded lesional clones from scalp or blood.

RNA was extracted and reverse transcribed into cDNA as the sequencing template. Repertoires were generated with immunoSEQ multiplex PCR, while TCRdb's copy carries only in-frame clones and drops some. The sample carries roughly 140,000 clones, roughly 80% recorded once. About this clone itself: Its specificity is not known.

This CDR3 comprises 14 residues. Trimming took 0 bases from V and 10 from J, leaving 10 bases between them. Regarding treatment: oral pan-JAK inhibitor, 5-10 mg twice daily. The sequenced sample was CD8+ T cells sorted from blood, obtained at week 4, from a patient treated with tofacitinib. The chain joins TRBV23-1 to TRBJ1-6, with D uncertain. TRBV23-1 is assigned to the ORF class and has an uncertain function. The sequence derives from a human donor with alopecia areata. CDR3 DNA sequence: TGCGCCAGCAGTCAATCGGTGCACCGCTCACCCCTCCACTTT. Its translation: CASSQSVHRSPLHF.